A selection of T cell receptor beta chains follows, all from one sample in a study of cytomegalovirus exposure and HLA in healthy donors. Measured with immunoSEQ multiplex PCR; TCRdb has only the in-frame clones, and not every one. The sample lists about 140,000 clones; around 85% were seen once. Specimen: PBMCs. The receptors were gathered from a man aged 35-49 years in good health and CMV-seropositive. The CDR3 runs from the conserved cysteine through the conserved F or W. The D gene is left open where the match is weak. Some rows have no size entry. The others give once, few or many, or a class for an expanded clone.

abundance | j_gene | d_gene | v_gene | CDR3aa | CDR3nt
- | TRBJ2-1 | TRBD2 | TRBV18 | CASSLSGAEDNEQFF | TGTGCCAGCTCACTTAGCGGGGCAGAGGACAATGAGCAGTTCTTC
- | TRBJ2-3 | TRBD2 | TRBV18 | CASSPLAGRPDTQYF | TGTGCCAGCTCACCTCTAGCGGGACGGCCGGATACGCAGTATTTT
- | TRBJ1-2 | - | TRBV6-6 | CASSYREGGYGYTF | TGTGCCAGCAGTTACAGGGAGGGAGGGTATGGCTACACCTTC
- | TRBJ2-7 | - | TRBV7-2 | CASEVQSSYEQYF | TGTGCCAGCGAAGTTCAGTCCTCCTACGAGCAGTACTTC
- | TRBJ2-5 | - | TRBV7-6 | CASSFTVSETQYF | TGTGCCAGCAGCTTTACGGTTTCAGAGACCCAGTACTTC
once | TRBJ2-7 | TRBD2 | TRBV5-1 | CASSLGIGRGTTSYEQYF | TGCGCCAGCAGCTTAGGGATTGGGAGGGGAACTACCTCCTACGAGCAGTACTTC
- | TRBJ1-1 | TRBD1 | TRBV28 | CASSVTGTFTEAFF | TGTGCCAGCAGTGTGACAGGGACGTTCACTGAAGCTTTCTTT
- | TRBJ1-2 | TRBD1 | TRBV18 | CASSRDREGYTF | TGTGCCAGCTCACGAGACAGGGAAGGCTACACCTTC
- | TRBJ2-7 | TRBD2 | TRBV5-4 | CAFRERDYLREQYF | TGTGCCTTCAGGGAGCGGGATTACCTACGGGAGCAGTACTTC
- | TRBJ1-5 | - | TRBV6-5 | CASSVLGGPQHF | TGTGCCAGCAGTGTCCTAGGAGGGCCCCAGCATTTT
- | TRBJ2-1 | TRBD2 | TRBV5-1 | CASGKGLAETNEQFF | TGCGCCAGCGGAAAAGGACTAGCAGAAACCAATGAGCAGTTCTTC
- | TRBJ1-1 | - | TRBV6-1 | CASSATGRTEAFF | TGTGCCAGCAGTGCGACAGGACGTACTGAAGCTTTCTTT
- | TRBJ2-5 | - | TRBV15 | CATSRPYQETQYF | TGTGCCACCAGCAGACCGTACCAAGAGACCCAGTACTTC
- | TRBJ2-5 | TRBD2 | TRBV29-1 | CSVLPREGVRETQYF | TGCAGCGTCCTTCCCCGGGAGGGGGTCCGGGAGACCCAGTACTTC
- | TRBJ2-7 | TRBD1 | TRBV7-8 | CASSPHGGQGSYEQYF | TGTGCCAGCAGCCCGCACGGCGGACAGGGATCCTACGAGCAGTACTTC
- | TRBJ2-7 | TRBD2 | TRBV2 | CASSAPSGRGYEQYF | TGTGCCAGCAGTGCCCCTAGCGGGAGGGGTTACGAGCAGTACTTC
- | TRBJ1-2 | - | TRBV15 | CAISDNYGYTF | TGTGCCATCTCAGATAACTATGGCTACACCTTC
once | TRBJ1-2 | - | TRBV29-1 | CTTRDLGGYTF | TGCACCACCAGGGATTTGGGTGGCTACACCTTC
- | TRBJ2-1 | - | TRBV18 | CASSPELATYNEQFF | TGTGCCAGCTCACCGGAACTAGCAACCTACAATGAGCAGTTCTTC
- | TRBJ2-7 | - | TRBV10-3 | CAIKGDVTNSYEQYF | TGTGCCATCAAAGGGGATGTGACGAACTCCTACGAGCAGTACTTC
- | TRBJ1-2 | - | TRBV5-6 | CASSAGQSYGYTF | TGTGCCAGCAGCGCTGGACAGTCCTATGGCTACACCTTC
- | TRBJ1-4 | TRBD1 | TRBV5-1 | CASSSQGGEKLFF | TGCGCCAGCAGCTCCCAGGGGGGCGAAAAACTGTTTTTT
- | TRBJ1-5 | TRBD1 | TRBV5-1 | CASSLEPQGAGQPQHF | TGCGCCAGCAGCTTGGAACCGCAGGGGGCGGGTCAGCCCCAGCATTTT
few | TRBJ2-3 | TRBD2 | TRBV2 | CASSESVSGRGTDTQYF | TGTGCCAGCAGTGAAAGCGTTAGCGGGAGGGGAACAGATACGCAGTATTTT
- | TRBJ1-1 | - | TRBV27 | CASSPYRGGIPTEAFF | TGTGCCAGCAGTCCGTACCGGGGTGGGATACCCACTGAAGCTTTCTTT
many | TRBJ1-1 | - | TRBV6-5 | CASRKPGGMNTEAFF | TGTGCCAGCAGAAAGCCTGGGGGCATGAACACTGAAGCTTTCTTT
- | TRBJ2-1 | - | TRBV5-1 | CASSLASGGAPYLGQFF | TGCGCCAGCAGCTTGGCCTCGGGTGGGGCCCCCTATTTGGGGCAGTTCTTC
- | TRBJ2-1 | TRBD1 | TRBV5-1 | CASSFPGTGGSSYNEQFF | TGCGCCAGCAGCTTTCCCGGGACAGGAGGGAGCTCCTACAATGAGCAGTTCTTC
once | TRBJ2-1 | - | TRBV9 | CASSVGRVNDEQFF | TGTGCCAGCAGCGTAGGCAGGGTGAACGATGAGCAGTTCTTC
- | TRBJ1-4 | TRBD1 | TRBV13 | CASSLGQGTYEKLFF | TGTGCCAGCAGCTTGGGACAGGGGACGTATGAAAAACTGTTTTTT
few | TRBJ2-1 | TRBD2 | TRBV9 | CASSGGLAIVHNEQFF | TGTGCCAGCAGCGGGGGACTAGCGATAGTCCACAATGAGCAGTTCTTC
- | TRBJ1-4 | TRBD1 | TRBV29-1 | CSARTGTTNEKLFF | TGCAGCGCAAGGACAGGGACAACTAATGAAAAACTGTTTTTT
- | TRBJ1-2 | TRBD1 | TRBV4-1 | CASSNRDRHGYTF | TGCGCCAGCAGCAATCGGGACAGGCATGGCTACACCTTC
- | TRBJ1-2 | TRBD1 | TRBV5-1 | CASSRGQGAAGYTF | TGCGCCAGCAGCAGGGGACAGGGGGCGGCTGGCTACACCTTC
once | TRBJ2-7 | TRBD2 | TRBV5-6 | CASSTPGGSQQYF | TGTGCCAGCAGTACGCCGGGAGGCAGCCAGCAGTACTTC
- | TRBJ2-3 | TRBD2 | TRBV5-1 | CASSLRSSGGADTQYF | TGCGCCAGCAGCTTGAGGTCTAGCGGGGGGGCAGATACGCAGTATTTT
once | TRBJ1-2 | - | TRBV2 | CASSGRGRYGYTF | TGTGCCAGCAGTGGCCGGGGGAGGTATGGCTACACCTTC
few | TRBJ1-2 | - | TRBV4-1 | CASSHKGGGPDYGYTF | TGCGCCAGCAGCCACAAGGGAGGGGGGCCCGACTATGGCTACACCTTC
- | TRBJ1-2 | - | TRBV2 | CASMLAGSGGYTF | TGTGCCAGCATGTTGGCCGGGTCTGGCGGCTACACCTTC
- | TRBJ2-3 | TRBD1 | TRBV27 | CASSFGTGSTDTQYF | TGTGCCAGCAGTTTTGGGACAGGGTCAACAGATACGCAGTATTTT
once | TRBJ2-1 | - | TRBV30 | CAWRTRTVEQFF | TGTGCCTGGAGGACTAGGACCGTTGAGCAGTTCTTC
- | TRBJ1-2 | - | TRBV19 | CASSMQGPSYTF | TGTGCCAGTAGTATGCAGGGGCCAAGCTACACCTTC
- | TRBJ2-1 | TRBD2 | TRBV10-3 | CAISGDYPRTDEQFF | TGTGCCATCAGTGGGGACTACCCCCGGACCGATGAGCAGTTCTTC
- | TRBJ2-1 | TRBD2 | TRBV29-1 | CSVEGTSGSSNEQFF | TGCAGCGTTGAAGGGACTAGCGGGAGCTCCAATGAGCAGTTCTTC